What follows are 9 T cell receptor beta chains derived from one specimen sequenced in a study of T-cell memory formation after mild COVID-19. TCRdb reanalysed the 5' RACE reads using MiXCR and keeps one entry per CDR3 protein. Of hundreds of thousands of distinct CDR3 sequences in the sample, roughly 15% were seen once. Sample: PBMCs or a T cell subset sorted from them (not recorded which). The receptors derive from a man aged 18 to 29 who had mild COVID-19 (a few samples of this study predate the infection). Cell type and time point are not known.

This clonotype occurred many times. The chain has TRBV4-1 and TRBJ1-1; D uncertain. V lost 1 base, J lost 4 bases, and 22 bases lay in between. Germline loops: CDR1 MGHRA, CDR2 YSYEKL. The CDR3 extends over 18 amino acids. CDR3 coding DNA: TGCGCCAGCAGCCAAGTGGGTGCGTCTCTAGGAAGGGCCACTGAAGCTTTCTTT. This translates into CASSQVGASLGRATEAFF.

The rearrangement joins TRBV12-3 or TRBV12-4 to TRBJ2-3; 8 bases line up with TRBD2. The V segment lost 10 bases and the J segment 3 bases; nucleotides outside the gene matches: 12. The CDR3 is 15 amino acids. The CDR3, as DNA: TGTGCCACCCTAGCGGGTCTCTACGAGACAGATACGCAGTATTTT. This codes for CATLAGLYETDTQYF.

This clonotype was observed a handful of times. DNA for the CDR3: TGCGCCAGCAGCAAGAGACTAGCCCTTGGGGAGACCCAGTACTTC. Protein sequence: CASSKRLALGETQYF. The V gene is TRBV5-1, the J gene TRBJ2-5, with 7 bases fitting TRBD2. The germline gives CDR1 SGHRS, CDR2 YFSETQ. The CDR3 has 15 amino acids. V dropped 4 bases and J dropped 5; count of bases not matched to a gene: 11.

The table lists this clonotype with a few counts. The chain uses TRBV7-9 and TRBJ2-1; D tentatively reads TRBD1 or TRBD2 (5 bases each). V lost 1 base and J lost 7, with 14 bases in between. Germline V gene data show CDR1 as SEHNR and CDR2 as FQNEAQ (reference sequence). The CDR3 is made up of 15 amino acids. The CDR3 bases are TGTGCCAGCAGCTTAGAAGGGACCCCGAGGAATGAGCAGTTCTTC. Amino acids: CASSLEGTPRNEQFF. The full variable domain, completed using reference TRBV7-9 and TRBJ2-1, is DTGVSQNPRHKITKRGQNVTFRCDPISEHNRLYWYRQTLGQGPEFLTYFQNEAQLEKSRLLSDRFSAERPKGSFSTLEIQRTEQGDSAMYLCASSLEGTPRNEQFFGPGTRLTVL.

V gene TRBV19 combines with J gene TRBJ1-5, with TRBD1 matching over 9 bases. CDR1 is LNHDA and CDR2 is SQIVND in the germline V gene (reference sequence). The trim removed 4 bases at V and 3 bases at J, leaving 4 bases unmatched. This CDR3 has 15 residues. In DNA, the CDR3 is TGTGCCAGTAGTACCGGGACAGGGAACAATCAGCCCCAGCATTTT. Its translation is CASSTGTGNNQPQHF.

A few counts support this clonotype. The chain links TRBV9 to TRBJ1-6, with a weak D call TRBD1 (5 bases). This CDR3 has 13 amino acids. CDR1 is SGDLS and CDR2 is YYNGEE in the germline V gene. Trimming took 3 bases from V and 6 from J, leaving 7 bases between them. This CDR3 reads CASSGTSNSPLHF. CDR3 bases: TGTGCCAGCAGCGGGACAAGTAATTCACCCCTCCACTTT.

In its sample, this clonotype was seen many times. The chain joins TRBV20-1 to TRBJ2-5, with TRBD2 matching 11 bases. CDR3 length equals 13 residues. Germline V gives CDR1 DFQATT, CDR2 SNEGSKA (reference sequence). The V segment lost 5 bases and the J segment 2 bases; nucleotides outside the gene matches: 1. CDR3 in amino acids: CSAPSGGQETQYF. The DNA of the CDR3 is TGCAGTGCTCCTAGCGGGGGGCAAGAGACCCAGTACTTC.

This clonotype was detected only a few times. This rearrangement joins TRBV29-1 to TRBJ2-2; either TRBD1 or TRBD2 may fit D (5 bases each). The CDR3 has 12 residues. The germline V gene encodes CDR1 SQVTM and CDR2 ANQGSEA. V was trimmed by 6 bases and J by 8 bases, leaving 13 bases between them. This CDR3 reads CSVGDLAGELFF. The DNA of the CDR3 is TGCAGCGTGGGGGACCTGGCGGGGGAGCTGTTTTTT.

The chain is built from TRBV29-1 and TRBJ1-2; D unresolved. CDR1 is SQVTM and CDR2 is ANQGSEA in the germline V gene. The CDR3 consists of 12 residues. With 6 bases removed from V and 0 bases from J, the gap between germline ends came to 8 bases. The CDR3 DNA sequence: TGCAGCGTCGAGACGGCTAACTATGGCTACACCTTC. Translating it yields CSVETANYGYTF.